In its sample, the clone carrying this TCR beta chain was seen many times. Using its own MiXCR run on the 5' RACE reads, TCRdb lists one record per CDR3 protein. The sample holds about 350,000 distinct CDR3 sequences, around 8.1% seen once. The sample comes from a study of T cells after yellow fever vaccination. CDR3 length: 14 amino acids. Germline CDR1 and CDR2: LGHDT and YNNKEL (reference sequence). Trimming took 4 bases from V and 5 from J; bases not matched to a gene: 4. Sequencing used PBMCs, obtained around 45 days after the first yellow fever vaccination. This TCR was recovered from a man between 18 and 35 years old who received the YFV17D yellow fever vaccine. The chain links TRBV3-1 to TRBJ2-5; 10 bases map to TRBD2. CDR3 sequence reads: CASSPTSGAETQYF. The CDR3 nucleotides are TGTGCCAGCAGCCCCACTAGCGGGGCCGAGACCCAGTACTTC.